The TCR beta chain under discussion was sequenced for a study of shared clonotypes between healthy human individuals. The assay was immunoSEQ multiplex PCR, and TCRdb's table has in-frame clones only and misses some. The sample shows 2.5 million or so clones, approximately 92% of them seen only once. V shed 4 bases and J shed 4 bases, with 14 bases lying between them. From germline, CDR1 is SNHLY and CDR2 FYNNEI. This CDR3 has 15 amino acids. V gene TRBV2 combines with J gene TRBJ2-1, with D perhaps given as TRBD1 or TRBD2 (5 bases each). This TCR derives from a man aged 18 to 35 in good health. Material: naive CD4+ T cells sorted from blood. Documented subset: CD45RA+ positively selected. CDR3 nucleotide sequence: TGTGCCAGCAGTGCGGGTCGGGGCTCATACAATGAGCAGTTCTTC. Protein sequence: CASSAGRGSYNEQFF.